This TCR beta chain was obtained from a study of cytomegalovirus exposure and HLA in healthy donors. Whole-study results and caveats: More clonal expansion characterized HLA-associated TCR beta chains than equally common others in a later analysis.

Primers for the PCR totalled 60 Vbeta and 13 Jbeta. Sequencing was performed with immunoSEQ multiplex PCR; in TCRdb, only in-frame clones are kept and a portion is missing. In the table there are more than 55,000 clones, roughly 71% of which are singletons. The J segment lost 5 bases and the V segment lost 5 bases, leaving 5 bases of the junction unmatched. The CDR3 contains 15 residues. In germline, CDR1 is MNHEY, CDR2 SVGAGI. Remarks on this clone: Its antigen is not identified.

The clonotype was recovered from a woman aged 55-69 years in good health and CMV-seropositive. The chain joins TRBV6-5 to TRBJ2-2; 10 nucleotides line up with TRBD1. Sequenced material: PBMCs. CDR3 bases: TGTGCCAGCAGTCCATGGACAGGGGGGACCGGGGAGCTGTTTTTT. It translates to CASSPWTGGTGELFF.